The 12 T cell receptor beta chains below were found in one sample sequenced in a study of shared clonotypes between healthy human individuals. Clones were read by immunoSEQ multiplex PCR, and TCRdb kept only the in-frame ones, dropping some. The data show roughly 2,000,000 clones, roughly 95% seen once. CD45RO-negative, CCR7-positively selected cells formed the naive CD8 fraction, excluding terminally differentiated effector memory CD45RA+ cells. Sequencing was carried out using naive CD8+ T cells sorted from blood. The origin of the receptors is a man between 18 and 29 years old in good health.

This clone was counted a few times. The V call is TRBV6-5, the J call TRBJ1-1; D remains ambiguous. CDR3 length: 13 residues. Germline assignment: CDR1 MNHEY and CDR2 SVGAGI. V dropped 7 bases and J dropped 5 bases, with 14 bases sitting between them. CDR3 loop: CASNEGISTEAFF. The CDR3 DNA follows: TGTGCCAGCAATGAGGGTATTAGTACTGAAGCTTTCTTT.

For this clone: Other nucleotide sequences in the sample specify the same CDR3. This chain uses TRBV7-9 with TRBJ1-1; D is unclear. CDR1 is SEHNR, CDR2 FQNEAQ, per germline (reference sequence). The CDR3 is made up of 12 amino acids. Trimming stripped 1 base from V and 4 bases from J, with 4 bases between. Here the CDR3 reads CASSLGLTEAFF. The CDR3 nucleotides are TGTGCCAGCAGCTTAGGACTCACTGAAGCTTTCTTT.

The genes are TRBV4-2 and TRBJ1-5, with a possible D match to TRBD1 (5 bases). The CDR3 is 18 residues long. From germline, CDR1 is LGHNA and CDR2 YNFKEQ. V was clipped by 0 bases and J by 4 bases, with 19 bases between them. CDR3: CASSQDSQERGPNQPQHF. In DNA form, the CDR3 reads TGTGCCAGCAGCCAAGACTCTCAGGAGCGGGGCCCAAATCAGCCCCAGCATTTT.

This chain links TRBV5-6 with TRBJ2-6; no clear D. V lost 6 bases to trimming and J lost 4 bases, with 5 bases between them. Germline V gives CDR1 SGHDT, CDR2 YYEEEE. The CDR3 runs to 12 residues. In DNA form, the CDR3 reads TGTGCCAGCACCGGGGGGGCCAACGTCCTGACTTTC. Residues: CASTGGANVLTF.

The genes are TRBV4-3 and TRBJ1-2; perhaps TRBD1 as D (5 bases). V lost 0 bases and J 4 bases, leaving 12 bases between the germline ends. The CDR3 spans 15 residues. Germline values: CDR1 LGHNA, CDR2 YSLEER. CDR3 bases: TGCGCCAGCAGCCAAGACTCGGGGGGTACCTATGGCTACACCTTC. Amino acids: CASSQDSGGTYGYTF.

This sequence joins TRBV13 and TRBJ1-2; D gene ambiguous. CDR1 is PRHDT, CDR2 FYEKMQ, per germline (reference sequence). The CDR3 has 16 residues. Trimming stripped 5 bases from V and 0 bases from J, with 16 bases between. The CDR3 nucleotides are TGTGCCAGCAGCAAATTCATCCGGGCAGCTAACTATGGCTACACCTTC. Translation: CASSKFIRAANYGYTF. The full variable domain, in which reference TRBV13 and TRBJ1-2 provide the parts outside the CDR3, is AAGVIQSPRHLIKEKRETATLKCYPIPRHDTVYWYQQGPGQDPQFLISFYEKMQSDKGSIPDRFSAQQFSDYHSELNMSSLELGDSALYFCASSKFIRAANYGYTFGSGTRLTVV.

On this clone itself: The same CDR3 arises from other DNA sequences in this sample as well. The chain is built from TRBV9 and TRBJ2-7; no clear D. The V gene's germline CDR1 is SGDLS and CDR2 YYNGEE. Trimming pared 4 bases from V and 0 bases from J, leaving 11 bases between. The CDR3 totals 14 residues. CDR3 in DNA: TGTGCCAGCAGCCCCGCAGGCAACTCCTACGAGCAGTACTTC. It yields the protein CASSPAGNSYEQYF.

V is TRBV6-5 and J is TRBJ2-3; D gene uncertain. Trimming pared 4 bases from V and 6 bases from J, leaving 11 bases between. Germline CDR1 is MNHEY and CDR2 is SVGAGI. The CDR3 is made up of 13 amino acids. In nucleotides, the CDR3 is TGTGCCAGCAGTTTTACGATCGGGGATACGCAGTATTTT. As protein: CASSFTIGDTQYF.

V is TRBV27 and J is TRBJ2-7, with a tentative D call TRBD1 (5 bases). In germline, CDR1 is MNHEY, CDR2 SMNVEV (reference sequence). The length of the CDR3 is 14 residues. V lost 3 bases to trimming and J lost 5 bases, with 14 bases between them. This CDR3 is CASSFWQGRDEQYF. DNA for the CDR3: TGTGCCAGCAGTTTTTGGCAGGGTCGGGACGAGCAGTACTTC.

The chain couples TRBV5-4 to TRBJ1-4, with 8 bases matching TRBD1. CDR1 SGHNT and CDR2 YYREEE come from the germline V gene (reference sequence). There are 13 residues in the CDR3. Trimming took 2 bases from V and 14 from J; bases not matched to a gene: 8. CDR3 sequence reads: CASSFFGQGGLFF. The DNA of the CDR3 is TGTGCCAGCAGCTTTTTCGGACAGGGAGGCCTGTTTTTT.

Turning to this clone: Other DNA variants within this sample encode the same CDR3. This chain links TRBV9 with TRBJ2-3; D unresolved. V shed 0 bases and J shed 0 bases, with 8 bases lying between them. This CDR3 spans 15 amino acids. The germline V gene encodes CDR1 SGDLS and CDR2 YYNGEE. The CDR3 nucleotides are TGTGCCAGCAGCGTAGTTGGTTCTAGCACAGATACGCAGTATTTT. It yields the protein CASSVVGSSTDTQYF.

Note on this clone: Distinct nucleotide sequences in the sample also encode this CDR3. The chain recombines TRBV5-5 with TRBJ1-2; 8 bases map to TRBD1. The CDR3 contains 14 residues. Germline V gene data show CDR1 as SGHKS and CDR2 as YYEKEE (reference sequence). V lost 4 bases to trimming and J lost 2 bases; unmatched junction nucleotides: 4. CDR3 in amino acids: CASSPGTGNYGYTF. CDR3 bases: TGTGCCAGCAGCCCCGGGACAGGCAACTATGGCTACACCTTC.